Listed below are T cell receptor beta chains from one sample, sequenced in a study of blood T cell repertoires in COVID-19. Assay used: immunoSEQ multiplex PCR; TCRdb lists only in-frame clones, some missing. This table holds about 420,000 clones, approximately 90% found once. The sequenced material came from peripheral blood. The source is a man aged 18 to 29 with COVID-19, enrolled during active disease. Each CDR3 is given with its conserved first and last residue. D genes are given only for firm matches. Size values are once, few and many counts, or a class for expanded clones, and some rows have none.

D	size	V	J	CDR3	DNA
-	-	TRBV5-1	TRBJ1-1	CASSQGDTEAFF	TGCGCCAGCAGTCAGGGTGACACTGAAGCTTTCTTT
TRBD1	-	TRBV3-1/TRBV3-2	TRBJ2-3	CASSNPGTASTDTQYF	TGTGCCAGCAGCAACCCCGGGACAGCGAGCACAGATACGCAGTATTTT
TRBD2	-	TRBV5-4	TRBJ2-3	CASSGGSPSGRGTDTQYF	TGTGCCAGCAGCGGGGGGTCCCCTAGCGGGAGGGGAACAGATACGCAGTATTTT
-	-	TRBV14	TRBJ2-5	CASSLGHLQETQYF	TGTGCCAGCAGCCTAGGACACCTCCAAGAGACCCAGTACTTC
-	-	TRBV27	TRBJ2-3	CASSSRGLLTDTQYF	TGTGCCAGCAGTTCTAGGGGACTCCTCACAGATACGCAGTATTTT
TRBD1	-	TRBV5-1	TRBJ2-7	CASSLSPGQGNEQYF	TGCGCCAGCAGCTTGAGCCCGGGACAGGGGAACGAGCAGTACTTC
TRBD1	-	TRBV27	TRBJ1-2	CASSPRTGSGGYTF	TGTGCCAGCAGTCCCCGGACAGGGTCGGGGGGCTACACCTTC
TRBD2	-	TRBV12-5	TRBJ2-1	CASGLSSGGIYEQFF	TGTGCTAGTGGTTTGAGTAGCGGGGGGATCTATGAGCAGTTCTTC
-	-	TRBV2	TRBJ2-3	CASRSLSTGSTDTQYF	TGTGCCAGCAGAAGTCTCAGTACAGGAAGCACAGATACGCAGTATTTT
-	-	TRBV5-5	TRBJ2-7	CASSWGTTSYEQYF	TGTGCCAGCAGCTGGGGGACAACCTCCTACGAGCAGTACTTC
-	-	TRBV5-1	TRBJ2-7	CASSLAGTPYEQYF	TGCGCCAGCAGCTTGGCAGGGACTCCCTACGAGCAGTACTTC
TRBD2	-	TRBV2	TRBJ2-1	CASSAGLANNEQFF	TGTGCCAGCAGTGCGGGACTAGCGAACAATGAGCAGTTCTTC
TRBD2	once	TRBV7-3	TRBJ2-3	CASSSRSGSAADTQYF	TGTGCCAGCAGCTCACGTAGCGGGTCTGCTGCGGATACGCAGTATTTT
-	-	TRBV5-5	TRBJ1-1	CASSVAGNTEAFF	TGTGCCAGCAGCGTGGCAGGAAACACTGAAGCTTTCTTT
-	-	TRBV5-1	TRBJ2-5	CASRSNSGETQYF	TGCGCCAGCAGAAGCAACAGCGGGGAGACCCAGTACTTC
-	-	TRBV12-3/TRBV12-4	TRBJ1-1	CASRRGVTEAFF	TGTGCCAGCCGTCGGGGGGTGACTGAAGCTTTCTTT
-	-	TRBV6-1	TRBJ2-1	CASSEAPSGLFSSYNEQFF	TGTGCCAGCAGTGAAGCGCCTTCTGGACTCTTTAGCTCCTACAATGAGCAGTTCTTC
TRBD2	-	TRBV10-2	TRBJ2-3	CASSEGLAASTDTQYF	TGCGCCAGCAGCGAAGGACTAGCGGCTAGCACAGATACGCAGTATTTT
-	-	TRBV7-3	TRBJ2-1	CASSLLSGSDEQFF	TGTGCCAGCAGCTTACTAAGTGGGAGCGATGAGCAGTTCTTC
TRBD1	-	TRBV3-1/TRBV3-2	TRBJ1-1	CASSQGTGQNTEAFF	TGTGCCAGCAGCCAAGGGACAGGTCAGAACACTGAAGCTTTCTTT